Following are 10 T cell receptor beta chains from one sample sequenced in a study of early stage breast cancer tumors. Assay used: immunoSEQ multiplex PCR; TCRdb lists only in-frame clones, some missing. Among under 4,500 clones listed, 60% to 80% were seen once. What was sequenced was breast tumor tissue. The receptors come from a middle-aged person with breast cancer.

The DNA for the CDR3 is TGTGCCAGCAGCACTGGACAGGCCTGGGATGAGCAGTTCTTC. This codes for CASSTGQAWDEQFF. The rearrangement uses TRBV7-3 and TRBJ2-1; 7 bases match TRBD1. CDR3 length: 14 residues. V shed 5 bases, J shed 8 bases, and the junction held 9 bases outside the gene matches. Germline V gene lookup returns CDR1 SGHTA and CDR2 FQGTGA.

The count of this clone is one. The rearrangement joins TRBV5-6 to TRBJ1-4; 7 bases are a match to TRBD1. Unmatched junction bases numbered 11, after V lost 3 bases and J lost 9 bases. The CDR3 extends over 15 amino acids. Per germline, CDR1 SGHDT and CDR2 YYEEEE. CDR3 region: CASSSPGQQEQKLFF. The DNA of the CDR3 is TGTGCCAGCAGCTCACCGGGACAGCAGGAGCAAAAACTGTTTTTT.

The CDR3 bases are TGTGCCAGCATAGCCGAAGGCAATGAGCAGTTCTTC. It specifies CASIAEGNEQFF. This rearrangement joins TRBV2 to TRBJ2-1; D remains unclear. This CDR3 is 12 amino acids long. V lost 7 bases and J 6 bases, leaving 10 bases between the germline ends. From germline, CDR1 is SNHLY and CDR2 FYNNEI.

This clone was observed a few times. This sequence joins TRBV14 and TRBJ2-7; D unresolved. V was trimmed by 0 bases and J by 3 bases, leaving 6 bases between them. CDR1 is SGHDN and CDR2 is FVKESK in the germline V gene. The length of the CDR3 is 13 residues. The CDR3 DNA follows: TGTGCCAGCAGCCAAGATCCGATCTACGAGCAGTACTTC. This translates into CASSQDPIYEQYF.

This CDR3 is CASRGGSGNTIYF. The CDR3 DNA reads TGTGCCAGCAGGGGGGGCTCTGGAAACACCATATATTTT. J is TRBJ1-3 and V is TRBV7-3; tentative D call: TRBD1 (5 bases). Trimming removed 6 bases at V and 0 bases at J, with 6 bases between. The CDR3 extends over 13 amino acids. From germline, CDR1 is SGHTA and CDR2 FQGTGA.

The count of this clone is one. CDR3 sequence reads: CASSYRAPGELFF. Here the CDR3 DNA reads TGTGCCAGCAGCTATAGAGCTCCCGGGGAGCTGTTTTTT. The rearrangement links TRBV7-2 to TRBJ2-2; unclear D gene. The CDR3 consists of 13 residues. Per the germline V gene, CDR1 is SGHTA and CDR2 is FQGNSA. Trimming took off 4 bases at V and 6 bases at J, with 9 bases between the two ends.

V and J are TRBV2 and TRBJ2-5; 10 bases agree with TRBD2. CDR1 is SNHLY, CDR2 FYNNEI, per germline. The trim removed 3 bases at V and 4 bases at J, leaving 8 bases unmatched. The CDR3 consists of 16 residues. CDR3 bases: TGTGCCAGCAGTGATGCAGCGGGAGGGCCAGGAGAGACCCAGTACTTC. It translates to CASSDAAGGPGETQYF. The variable domain in full, with the rest retrieved from reference TRBV2 and TRBJ2-5, is EPEVTQTPSHQVTQMGQEVILRCVPISNHLYFYWYRQILGQKVEFLVSFYNNEISEKSEIFDDQFSVERPDGSNFTLKIRSTKLEDSAMYFCASSDAAGGPGETQYFGPGTRLLVL.

The rearrangement uses TRBV19 and TRBJ1-5; the match to TRBD1 covers 11 bases. With 3 bases clipped from V and 4 bases from J, the junction kept 5 bases outside the gene matches. Germline V gene lookup returns CDR1 LNHDA and CDR2 SQIVND (reference sequence). The CDR3 is 16 amino acids. CDR3 loop: CASSIGGTGGNQPQHF. The CDR3 DNA reads TGTGCCAGTAGTATCGGAGGGACAGGGGGGAATCAGCCCCAGCATTTT. Full variable domain (outside the CDR3, taken from reference TRBV19 and TRBJ1-5): DGGITQSPKYLFRKEGQNVTLSCEQNLNHDAMYWYRQDPGQGLRLIYYSQIVNDFQKGDIAEGYSVSREKKESFPLTVTSAQKNPTAFYLCASSIGGTGGNQPQHFGDGTRLSIL.

The chain is built from TRBV11-2 and TRBJ1-3; D unclear. The germline V gene encodes CDR1 SGHAT and CDR2 FQNNGV. V dropped 1 base and J dropped 2 bases, with 12 bases sitting between them. The CDR3 consists of 16 residues. The CDR3 DNA follows: TGTGCCAGCAGCTTAGGCCCGGGAGGGCCTGGAAACACCATATATTTT. Translation gives CASSLGPGGPGNTIYF.

The chain recombines TRBV29-1 with TRBJ2-3; D tentatively fits TRBD1 or TRBD2 (5 bases each). CDR1 and CDR2 from the germline V gene are SQVTM and ANQGSEA. Trimming cost V 7 bases and J 2 bases, with 13 bases left between them. The length of the CDR3 is 13 residues. The CDR3 region is CSGGTANTDTQYF. CDR3 sequence (DNA): TGCAGCGGGGGGACCGCCAACACAGATACGCAGTATTTT.